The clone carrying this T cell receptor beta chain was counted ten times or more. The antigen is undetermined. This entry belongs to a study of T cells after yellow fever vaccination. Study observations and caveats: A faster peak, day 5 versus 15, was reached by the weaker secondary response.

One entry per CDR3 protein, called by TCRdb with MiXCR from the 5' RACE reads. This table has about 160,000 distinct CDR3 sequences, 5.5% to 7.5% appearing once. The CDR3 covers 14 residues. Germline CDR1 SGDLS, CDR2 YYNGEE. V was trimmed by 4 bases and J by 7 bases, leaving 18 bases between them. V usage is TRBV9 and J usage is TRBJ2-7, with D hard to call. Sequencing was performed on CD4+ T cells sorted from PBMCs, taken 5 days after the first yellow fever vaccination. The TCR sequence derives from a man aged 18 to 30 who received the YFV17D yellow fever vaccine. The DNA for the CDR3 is TGTGCCAGCAGCTACTCCCCCTCCCCCGGGGAGCAGTACTTC. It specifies CASSYSPSPGEQYF. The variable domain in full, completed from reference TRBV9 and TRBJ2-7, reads DSGVTQTPKHLITATGQRVTLRCSPRSGDLSVYWYQQSLDQGLQFLIQYYNGEERAKGNILERFSAQQFPDLHSELNLSSLELGDSALYFCASSYSPSPGEQYFGPGTRLTVT.